The rows below give T cell receptor beta chains drawn from one sample of a study of T cell clones after liver transplantation. Profiled with immunoSEQ multiplex PCR; TCRdb holds only in-frame clones, not every one. The sample gives under 7,000 clones, approximately 80% of which show up once; around 13% is in the top ten. Source: CD8+ T cells from blood, taken approximately 3.5 years after liver transplant. These receptors were taken from a human patient who received a liver transplant. The graft donor may account for some of the T cells. The CDR3 runs from the conserved cysteine through the conserved F or W. The D gene is left open where the match is weak. Rows may omit the clone size; those that give it use once, few, many or a size class.

D gene: -; clone size: -; V gene: TRBV2; J gene: TRBJ2-7; CDR3 protein: CASRADAPYEQYF; CDR3 DNA: TGTGCCAGCAGGGCGGATGCACCCTACGAGCAGTACTTC
D gene: -; clone size: -; V gene: TRBV7-9; J gene: TRBJ2-7; CDR3 protein: CASSLEADLRTEQYF; CDR3 DNA: TGTGCCAGCAGCTTAGAGGCGGATCTCCGGACCGAGCAGTACTTC
D gene: -; clone size: -; V gene: TRBV19; J gene: TRBJ2-2; CDR3 protein: CASSAPGPPNTGELFF; CDR3 DNA: TGTGCCAGTTCCGCTCCGGGACCACCTAACACCGGGGAGCTGTTTTTT
D gene: -; clone size: -; V gene: TRBV19; J gene: TRBJ2-2; CDR3 protein: CASNDRDYTGELFF; CDR3 DNA: TGTGCCAGTAACGATAGGGACTACACCGGGGAGCTGTTTTTT
D gene: TRBD1; clone size: -; V gene: TRBV11-2; J gene: TRBJ2-5; CDR3 protein: CASSFGTGTLQETQYF; CDR3 DNA: TGTGCCAGCAGCTTCGGGACAGGGACCCTCCAAGAGACCCAGTACTTC
D gene: -; clone size: large; V gene: TRBV6-1; J gene: TRBJ1-2; CDR3 protein: CASSLGDYGYTF; CDR3 DNA: TGTGCCAGCAGCCTGGGAGACTATGGCTACACCTTC
D gene: TRBD2; clone size: -; V gene: TRBV28; J gene: TRBJ2-2; CDR3 protein: CATQGWTSGSGGTGELFF; CDR3 DNA: TGTGCCACCCAAGGTTGGACTAGCGGGAGCGGCGGCACCGGGGAGCTGTTTTTT
D gene: -; clone size: -; V gene: TRBV28; J gene: TRBJ2-1; CDR3 protein: CASSLKGMSSYNEQFF; CDR3 DNA: TGTGCCAGCAGTTTGAAAGGGATGAGCTCCTACAATGAGCAGTTCTTC
D gene: -; clone size: -; V gene: TRBV7-9; J gene: TRBJ2-2; CDR3 protein: CASSLFPLVAGELFF; CDR3 DNA: TGTGCCAGCAGCTTATTCCCTTTAGTAGCCGGGGAGCTGTTTTTT
D gene: -; clone size: -; V gene: TRBV2; J gene: TRBJ1-3; CDR3 protein: CASLPRDRGNTIYF; CDR3 DNA: TGTGCCAGCCTTCCCAGAGACCGTGGAAACACCATATATTTT
D gene: -; clone size: -; V gene: TRBV28; J gene: TRBJ1-5; CDR3 protein: CASSLWNQPQHF; CDR3 DNA: TGTGCCAGCAGTTTGTGGAATCAGCCCCAGCATTTT
D gene: -; clone size: -; V gene: TRBV11-2; J gene: TRBJ1-2; CDR3 protein: CASSPPVGQKYGYTF; CDR3 DNA: TGTGCCAGCAGCCCCCCTGTTGGACAGAAATATGGCTACACCTTC
D gene: TRBD1; clone size: -; V gene: TRBV18; J gene: TRBJ2-7; CDR3 protein: CASGQGAYEQYF; CDR3 DNA: TGTGCCAGTGGACAGGGGGCATACGAGCAGTACTTC
D gene: -; clone size: few; V gene: TRBV27; J gene: TRBJ1-2; CDR3 protein: CASREPGTWGYGYTF; CDR3 DNA: TGTGCCAGCAGAGAGCCAGGGACCTGGGGGTATGGCTACACCTTC
D gene: TRBD2; clone size: -; V gene: TRBV27; J gene: TRBJ2-1; CDR3 protein: CASSLAGGSSYNEQFF; CDR3 DNA: TGTGCCAGCAGTTTGGCGGGAGGGAGCTCCTACAATGAGCAGTTCTTC
D gene: TRBD1; clone size: -; V gene: TRBV2; J gene: TRBJ2-3; CDR3 protein: CASSERDSSTDTQYF; CDR3 DNA: TGTGCCAGCAGTGAACGGGACAGTAGCACAGATACGCAGTATTTT
D gene: -; clone size: once; V gene: TRBV19; J gene: TRBJ1-1; CDR3 protein: CAVHPLGATEAFF; CDR3 DNA: TGTGCCGTTCACCCCTTGGGGGCCACTGAAGCTTTCTTT
D gene: -; clone size: -; V gene: TRBV4-3; J gene: TRBJ2-7; CDR3 protein: CASSQVQGSYYEQYF; CDR3 DNA: TGCGCCAGCAGCCAAGTCCAGGGCTCCTATTACGAGCAGTACTTC
D gene: -; clone size: -; V gene: TRBV27; J gene: TRBJ1-5; CDR3 protein: CASSFSNQPQHF; CDR3 DNA: TGTGCCAGCAGTTTTAGCAATCAGCCCCAGCATTTT
D gene: -; clone size: -; V gene: TRBV7-9; J gene: TRBJ2-7; CDR3 protein: CASSPRGASASSYEQYF; CDR3 DNA: TGTGCCAGCAGCCCCCGCGGCGCGTCTGCGTCGTCCTACGAGCAGTACTTC
D gene: -; clone size: -; V gene: TRBV7-9; J gene: TRBJ2-3; CDR3 protein: CASLARSADTQYF; CDR3 DNA: TGTGCCAGCCTCGCCCGAAGCGCAGATACGCAGTATTTT
D gene: -; clone size: -; V gene: TRBV27; J gene: TRBJ1-5; CDR3 protein: CASSLQDGFNQPQHF; CDR3 DNA: TGTGCCAGCAGTTTACAGGACGGCTTCAATCAGCCCCAGCATTTT
D gene: -; clone size: -; V gene: TRBV27; J gene: TRBJ2-7; CDR3 protein: CASSWGVGAYEQYF; CDR3 DNA: TGTGCCAGCAGTTGGGGGGTGGGGGCCTACGAGCAGTACTTC
D gene: -; clone size: -; V gene: TRBV4-1; J gene: TRBJ2-3; CDR3 protein: CASSQFLGITDTQYF; CDR3 DNA: TGCGCCAGCAGCCAATTCCTCGGGATCACAGATACGCAGTATTTT
D gene: -; clone size: -; V gene: TRBV6-6; J gene: TRBJ2-3; CDR3 protein: CASSYSDRTDTQYF; CDR3 DNA: TGTGCCAGCAGTTACAGCGACCGCACAGATACGCAGTATTTT
D gene: -; clone size: -; V gene: TRBV14; J gene: TRBJ2-7; CDR3 protein: CASSRVRSSYEQYF; CDR3 DNA: TGTGCCAGCAGCCGGGTCAGGAGCTCCTACGAGCAGTACTTC
D gene: TRBD2; clone size: -; V gene: TRBV7-8; J gene: TRBJ2-3; CDR3 protein: CASSLTSGSWDTQYF; CDR3 DNA: TGTGCCAGCAGCCTAACTAGCGGGAGTTGGGATACGCAGTATTTT
D gene: -; clone size: -; V gene: TRBV28; J gene: TRBJ2-3; CDR3 protein: CASSPLDRRFTDTQYF; CDR3 DNA: TGTGCCAGCAGCCCATTGGACAGACGATTCACAGATACGCAGTATTTT
D gene: TRBD1; clone size: -; V gene: TRBV7-9; J gene: TRBJ1-2; CDR3 protein: CASSHDRGGYGYTF; CDR3 DNA: TGTGCCAGCAGCCACGACAGGGGGGGCTATGGCTACACCTTC
D gene: -; clone size: -; V gene: TRBV11-1; J gene: TRBJ1-5; CDR3 protein: CASSPTKAGNQPQHF; CDR3 DNA: TGTGCCAGCAGCCCTACCAAAGCTGGGAATCAGCCCCAGCATTTT
D gene: TRBD2; clone size: once; V gene: TRBV6-1; J gene: TRBJ2-1; CDR3 protein: CASSEIAGGYNEQFF; CDR3 DNA: TGTGCCAGCAGTGAGATAGCGGGAGGATACAATGAGCAGTTCTTC
D gene: TRBD2; clone size: -; V gene: TRBV27; J gene: TRBJ2-1; CDR3 protein: CASSSSYASGYNEQFF; CDR3 DNA: TGTGCCAGCAGTTCCTCCTATGCTAGCGGTTACAATGAGCAGTTCTTC
D gene: -; clone size: -; V gene: TRBV30; J gene: TRBJ1-5; CDR3 protein: CAWSQWGNQPQHF; CDR3 DNA: TGTGCCTGGAGTCAGTGGGGCAATCAGCCCCAGCATTTT
D gene: -; clone size: -; V gene: TRBV15; J gene: TRBJ2-7; CDR3 protein: CATSRDSGEQYF; CDR3 DNA: TGTGCCACCAGCAGAGATTCGGGCGAGCAGTACTTC
D gene: -; clone size: -; V gene: TRBV5-8; J gene: TRBJ2-7; CDR3 protein: CASSLEGGTYEQYF; CDR3 DNA: TGTGCCAGCAGCTTGGAGGGGGGAACCTACGAGCAGTACTTC
D gene: -; clone size: few; V gene: TRBV5-1; J gene: TRBJ2-7; CDR3 protein: CASSLQVGGSYEQYF; CDR3 DNA: TGCGCCAGCAGCTTACAGGTCGGCGGCTCCTACGAGCAGTACTTC
D gene: -; clone size: -; V gene: TRBV7-2; J gene: TRBJ1-4; CDR3 protein: CASSLRGGTNEKLFF; CDR3 DNA: TGTGCCAGCAGCTTGAGGGGGGGAACTAATGAAAAACTGTTTTTT
D gene: -; clone size: -; V gene: TRBV9; J gene: TRBJ1-1; CDR3 protein: CASSVATRGSEAFF; CDR3 DNA: TGTGCCAGCAGCGTAGCTACAAGGGGATCTGAAGCTTTCTTT
D gene: -; clone size: -; V gene: TRBV19; J gene: TRBJ2-1; CDR3 protein: CASSIGMERAPYNEQFF; CDR3 DNA: TGTGCCAGTAGTATTGGAATGGAGCGGGCACCCTACAATGAGCAGTTCTTC
D gene: -; clone size: -; V gene: TRBV19; J gene: TRBJ1-1; CDR3 protein: CASSIVGSGNTEAFF; CDR3 DNA: TGTGCCAGTAGTATAGTGGGGTCCGGGAACACTGAAGCTTTCTTT
D gene: TRBD1; clone size: -; V gene: TRBV11-1; J gene: TRBJ2-3; CDR3 protein: CASSFGQELDTQYF; CDR3 DNA: TGTGCCAGCAGTTTCGGACAGGAGCTAGATACGCAGTATTTT
D gene: -; clone size: -; V gene: TRBV27; J gene: TRBJ2-7; CDR3 protein: CASSFSGTSYEQYF; CDR3 DNA: TGTGCCAGCAGTTTTAGTGGGACTTCTTACGAGCAGTACTTC
D gene: TRBD1; clone size: -; V gene: TRBV4-3; J gene: TRBJ2-1; CDR3 protein: CASKVSSDRYNEQFF; CDR3 DNA: TGCGCCAGCAAGGTATCTTCGGACAGGTACAATGAGCAGTTCTTC
D gene: -; clone size: -; V gene: TRBV7-6; J gene: TRBJ2-1; CDR3 protein: CASSSMTESYNEQFF; CDR3 DNA: TGTGCCAGCAGCTCGATGACGGAGTCCTACAATGAGCAGTTCTTC
D gene: TRBD1; clone size: -; V gene: TRBV19; J gene: TRBJ1-5; CDR3 protein: CASTDGTENQPQHF; CDR3 DNA: TGTGCCAGCACCGATGGGACAGAGAATCAGCCCCAGCATTTT
D gene: -; clone size: -; V gene: TRBV4-1; J gene: TRBJ1-1; CDR3 protein: CASSRGDTEAFF; CDR3 DNA: TGCGCCAGCAGCCGTGGGGACACTGAAGCTTTCTTT
D gene: -; clone size: -; V gene: TRBV27; J gene: TRBJ2-3; CDR3 protein: CATPPGPLNDTDTQYF; CDR3 DNA: TGTGCCACCCCCCCCGGGCCCTTAAATGACACAGATACGCAGTATTTT
D gene: -; clone size: -; V gene: TRBV4-1; J gene: TRBJ1-2; CDR3 protein: CASSPIQGVLFGYTF; CDR3 DNA: TGCGCCAGCAGCCCCATACAAGGGGTCCTGTTCGGCTACACCTTC
D gene: TRBD2; clone size: -; V gene: TRBV19; J gene: TRBJ2-7; CDR3 protein: CASSILAGGPSYEQYF; CDR3 DNA: TGTGCCAGTAGTATCCTAGCGGGAGGGCCATCCTACGAGCAGTACTTC